Following are 25 T cell receptor beta chains from one sample sequenced in a study of blood T cell repertoires in COVID-19. Here immunoSEQ multiplex PCR was the method, and the copy in TCRdb shows in-frame clones only, minus some. The sample includes fewer than 350,000 clones, approximately 86% of them seen just once. What was sequenced was peripheral blood. Every receptor here comes from a man aged 18 to 30 with active or convalescent COVID-19.

This clone turned up a few times. This sequence joins TRBV9 and TRBJ1-3; possible D gene TRBD1, 5 bases. The CDR3 is 21 residues long. CDR1 is SGDLS, CDR2 YYNGEE, per germline. V lost 1 base and J lost 9, with 35 bases in between. CDR3 residues: CASSVFSQPTTRGLPKGTIYF. The CDR3 DNA reads as TGTGCCAGCAGCGTATTCAGCCAACCCACAACGCGGGGACTTCCCAAGGGCACCATATATTTT. Based on the CDR3 plus reference TRBV9 and TRBJ1-3, the full variable domain is DSGVTQTPKHLITATGQRVTLRCSPRSGDLSVYWYQQSLDQGLQFLIQYYNGEERAKGNILERFSAQQFPDLHSELNLSSLELGDSALYFCASSVFSQPTTRGLPKGTIYFGEGSWLTVV.

V gene TRBV7-3 combines with J gene TRBJ2-1, with 11 bases that match TRBD1. Germline lookup yields CDR1 SGHTA and CDR2 FQGTGA. V dropped 5 bases and J dropped 6; count of bases not matched to a gene: 6. The CDR3 is 15 residues long. This CDR3 is CASSQGTGGLNEQFF. The CDR3 DNA follows: TGTGCCAGCAGCCAAGGGACAGGGGGTCTCAATGAGCAGTTCTTC.

The V and J genes are TRBV6-5 and TRBJ2-5; D ambiguous. There are 16 residues in the CDR3. The ends were cut back, 4 bases at V and 0 bases at J, with 15 bases in the middle. Germline CDR1 MNHEY, CDR2 SVGAGI. The CDR3 region is CASSSQTGAYQETQYF. The CDR3 DNA is TGTGCCAGCAGTTCCCAGACTGGCGCGTACCAAGAGACCCAGTACTTC.

The J gene is TRBJ2-7, the V gene TRBV14, with D hard to call. Germline lookup yields CDR1 SGHDN and CDR2 FVKESK. V lost 0 bases to trimming and J lost 2 bases, with 8 bases between them. CDR3 length: 14 residues. The CDR3 DNA sequence: TGTGCCAGCAGCCAAGATCTTGTTGCCTACGAGCAGTACTTC. Its translation: CASSQDLVAYEQYF.

The rearrangement uses TRBV11-2 and TRBJ1-2; 7 nucleotides align to TRBD1. J was trimmed by 5 bases and V by 5 bases; bases with no gene match: 5. Germline values: CDR1 SGHAT, CDR2 FQNNGV. The CDR3 contains 13 residues. The CDR3: CASSPGTAYGYTF. CDR3 coding DNA: TGTGCCAGCAGCCCAGGGACAGCATATGGCTACACCTTC.

This chain links TRBV15 with TRBJ1-1, with D possibly TRBD1 on 6 matching bases. Germline CDR1 LNHNV, CDR2 YYDKDF (reference sequence). This CDR3 has 13 residues. Trimming left V 1 base short and J 7 bases short, with 10 bases between. CDR3 DNA: TGTGCCACCAGCAGAGGGTTAGGGGGTGAAGCTTTCTTT. Protein product: CATSRGLGGEAFF.

The chain is built from TRBV6-2 or TRBV6-3 and TRBJ2-1; tentative D call: TRBD2 (7 bases). Germline CDR1 reads MNHEY; CDR2 reads SVGEGT. The CDR3 runs 16 residues. V shed 4 bases and J shed 3 bases, with 16 bases lying between them. The CDR3 DNA follows: TGTGCCAGCAGTTCCTGGGGGGGCCGGAACTACAATGAGCAGTTCTTC. Translated, it gives CASSSWGGRNYNEQFF.

This chain links TRBV9 with TRBJ2-1, with D possibly TRBD2 on 5 matching bases. Deletions cut 3 bases from V and 6 bases from J, with 19 bases between. Germline loops: CDR1 SGDLS, CDR2 YYNGEE. The CDR3 contains 16 residues. The CDR3 region has the DNA TGTGCCAGCAGCGGCCTAGCATCGAGTTCGGCCAATGAGCAGTTCTTC. Protein sequence: CASSGLASSSANEQFF.

The CDR3 sequence: CASSVALGQAEKLFF. CDR3 bases: TGTGCCAGCAGCGTAGCTCTGGGGCAGGCAGAAAAACTGTTTTTT. The chain links TRBV9 to TRBJ1-4, with a tentative D call TRBD1 (5 bases). The germline gives CDR1 SGDLS, CDR2 YYNGEE. The CDR3 is 15 residues long. V gave up 0 bases and J gave up 8 bases, with 14 bases separating them.

The genes are TRBV19 and TRBJ1-5, with a tentative D call TRBD1 (6 bases). CDR3 size: 15 residues. Trimming cost V 5 bases and J 0 bases, with 11 bases left between them. Germline assignment: CDR1 LNHDA and CDR2 SQIVND (reference sequence). In DNA form, the CDR3 reads TGTGCCAGTAGTTTAGGGACATATAGCAATCAGCCCCAGCATTTT. It codes for CASSLGTYSNQPQHF.

The chain is built from TRBV5-1 and TRBJ1-2, with a weak D call TRBD1 (6 bases). The V end was cut by 4 bases, the J end by 4 bases, with 17 bases between. This CDR3 has 15 amino acids. Germline loops: CDR1 SGHRS, CDR2 YFSETQ. CDR3 sequence: CASSEQGKDSYGYTF. As DNA, the CDR3 is TGCGCCAGCAGCGAACAGGGCAAGGATTCCTATGGCTACACCTTC.

The chain links TRBV3-1 (or the pseudogene TRBV3-2) to TRBJ1-5; the D is unclear. The CDR3 totals 16 residues. Germline V gives CDR1 LGHDT, CDR2 YNNKEL (reference sequence). The V end was cut by 0 bases, the J end by 0 bases, with 9 bases between. The CDR3 sequence is CASSQEAGNSNQPQHF. Here the CDR3 DNA reads TGTGCCAGCAGCCAAGAGGCGGGTAATAGCAATCAGCCCCAGCATTTT.

The chain carries TRBV4-1 and TRBJ2-5; D might be TRBD1 (6 bases). The V and J ends lost 4 bases and 1 base respectively, with 10 bases between them. Germline values: CDR1 MGHRA, CDR2 YSYEKL. This CDR3 region has 14 residues. CDR3 coding DNA: TGCGCCAGCAGCCGGGGGCCCTCCCAAGAGACCCAGTACTTC. Protein: CASSRGPSQETQYF.

V is TRBV5-1 and J is TRBJ2-7; a possible D gene is TRBD2 (6 bases). This CDR3 contains 15 residues. Germline CDR1 and CDR2: SGHRS and YFSETQ. With 0 bases removed from V and 7 bases from J, the gap between germline ends came to 17 bases. The DNA for the CDR3 is TGCGCCAGCAGCTTGGAGTTCTCCCCGGAGGGTGAGCAGTACTTC. Amino acid sequence: CASSLEFSPEGEQYF.

V and J are TRBV3-1 (or the pseudogene TRBV3-2) and TRBJ1-1; 7 positions agree with TRBD1. CDR3 size: 13 residues. Trimming at V came to 4 bases and at J to 5 bases, leaving 4 bases not matched to a gene. The germline CDR1 and CDR2 sequences are LGHDT and YNNKEL (reference sequence). CDR3 coding DNA: TGTGCCAGCAGCCCACAGGGGACAACTGAAGCTTTCTTT. Translated, it gives CASSPQGTTEAFF.

Only a few counts were recorded for this clone. In the same sample, other DNA sequences code for this CDR3. This chain uses TRBV3-1 (or the pseudogene TRBV3-2) with TRBJ2-7, with 7 bases matching TRBD1. The J segment lost 2 bases and the V segment lost 4 bases, leaving 2 bases of the junction unmatched. This CDR3 is 13 amino acids long. Germline lookup yields CDR1 LGHDT and CDR2 YNNKEL (reference sequence). This chain's CDR3 is CASSLGQTYEQYF. CDR3 nucleotide sequence: TGTGCCAGCAGCCTGGGACAGACCTACGAGCAGTACTTC.

This clone turned up a few times. CDR3 DNA: TGCGCCAGCAGCGGACTGGGAACCTACGAGCAGTACTTC. Encoded protein: CASSGLGTYEQYF. The V call is TRBV23-1, the J call TRBJ2-7; possibly TRBD2 for D (5 bases). TRBV23-1 counts as an open reading frame of uncertain function. This CDR3 has 13 residues. V was clipped by 6 bases and J by 2 bases, with 11 bases between them.

The V and J genes are TRBV10-1 and TRBJ2-7; TRBD2 is a possible D gene (5 bases). The V gene lost 0 bases and the J gene lost 2 bases, with 11 bases spanning the gap. Germline V gene lookup returns CDR1 WNHNN and CDR2 SYGVQD (reference sequence). The CDR3 loop spans 15 amino acids. The CDR3 is CASSESEGITYEQYF. CDR3 coding DNA: TGCGCCAGCAGTGAGTCAGAGGGTATAACCTACGAGCAGTACTTC.

The chain joins TRBV11-2 to TRBJ2-7; TRBD1 agrees at 11 bases. J lost 0 bases, V lost 5 bases, and 3 bases had no gene match. The V gene's germline CDR1 is SGHAT and CDR2 FQNNGV. The CDR3 extends over 15 amino acids. CDR3 sequence (DNA): TGTGCCAGCAGCGGACAGGGGGCCAGCTCCTACGAGCAGTACTTC. It is translated as CASSGQGASSYEQYF. Combining the CDR3 with reference TRBV11-2 and TRBJ2-7 gives the whole variable domain EAGVAQSPRYKIIEKRQSVAFWCNPISGHATLYWYQQILGQGPKLLIQFQNNGVVDDSQLPKDRFSAERLKGVDSTLKIQPAKLEDSAVYLCASSGQGASSYEQYFGPGTRLTVT.

This clone turned up a few times. The V and J genes are TRBV5-6 and TRBJ1-6; D remains unclear. This CDR3 is 12 amino acids long. V lost 3 bases, J lost 8 bases, and 6 bases lay in between. Germline V CDR1 and CDR2: SGHDT, YYEEEE. The CDR3 region is CASSYGDSPLHF. The CDR3 DNA reads as TGTGCCAGCAGCTACGGGGATTCACCCCTCCACTTT. Filled out from reference TRBV5-6 and TRBJ1-6, the complete variable domain reads DAGVTQSPTHLIKTRGQQVTLRCSPKSGHDTVSWYQQALGQGPQFIFQYYEEEERQRGNFPDRFSGHQFPNYSSELNVNALLLGDSALYLCASSYGDSPLHFGNGTRLTVT.

The gene calls are TRBV9 and TRBJ1-5, with a possible D match to TRBD1 (5 bases). Trimming stripped 0 bases from V and 7 bases from J, with 11 bases between. Per germline, CDR1 SGDLS and CDR2 YYNGEE. This CDR3 spans 14 amino acids. As DNA, the CDR3 is TGTGCCAGCAGCGTAGGGGACTTCGGACAGCCCCAGCATTTT. Translated, it gives CASSVGDFGQPQHF.

The chain joins TRBV29-1 to TRBJ1-2, with 7 bases fitting TRBD1. This CDR3 is 11 amino acids long. The V gene's germline CDR1 is SQVTM and CDR2 ANQGSEA. The V and J ends lost 6 bases and 8 bases, in that order; junction bases with no gene match: 6. DNA for the CDR3: TGCAGCGTGGACAGGAGAGAGGGCTACACCTTC. Its protein product is CSVDRREGYTF.

V is TRBV19 and J is TRBJ2-2; D is unclear. The V gene lost 6 bases and the J gene lost 6 bases, with 11 bases spanning the gap. CDR3 length: 13 residues. The germline gives CDR1 LNHDA, CDR2 SQIVND (reference sequence). In DNA form, the CDR3 reads TGTGCCAGTAGCCCCGTTTGGCCCGGGGAGCTGTTTTTT. It encodes CASSPVWPGELFF. Supplemented by reference TRBV19 and TRBJ2-2, the full variable domain reads DGGITQSPKYLFRKEGQNVTLSCEQNLNHDAMYWYRQDPGQGLRLIYYSQIVNDFQKGDIAEGYSVSREKKESFPLTVTSAQKNPTAFYLCASSPVWPGELFFGEGSRLTVL.

The chain combines TRBV5-1 with TRBJ1-4; D unclear. CDR1 and CDR2 from the germline V gene are SGHRS and YFSETQ. Trimming removed 0 bases at V and 6 bases at J, with 6 bases between. The CDR3 is 13 amino acids. CDR3 sequence: CASSLDLHEKLFF. The CDR3 DNA reads TGCGCCAGCAGCTTGGATCTTCATGAAAAACTGTTTTTT. The full variable domain, rest sourced from reference TRBV5-1 and TRBJ1-4, is KAGVTQTPRYLIKTRGQQVTLSCSPISGHRSVSWYQQTPGQGLQFLFEYFSETQRNKGNFPGRFSGRQFSNSRSEMNVSTLELGDSALYLCASSLDLHEKLFFGSGTQLSVL.

The chain joins TRBV5-1 to TRBJ2-3; 11 positions match TRBD1. The CDR3 contains 16 residues. CDR1 is SGHRS, CDR2 YFSETQ, per germline. The V and J ends lost 4 bases and 4 bases, in that order; junction bases with no gene match: 8. Here the CDR3 reads CASSPGPGQGADTQYF. The CDR3 DNA is TGCGCCAGCAGCCCTGGGCCGGGACAGGGGGCAGATACGCAGTATTTT.